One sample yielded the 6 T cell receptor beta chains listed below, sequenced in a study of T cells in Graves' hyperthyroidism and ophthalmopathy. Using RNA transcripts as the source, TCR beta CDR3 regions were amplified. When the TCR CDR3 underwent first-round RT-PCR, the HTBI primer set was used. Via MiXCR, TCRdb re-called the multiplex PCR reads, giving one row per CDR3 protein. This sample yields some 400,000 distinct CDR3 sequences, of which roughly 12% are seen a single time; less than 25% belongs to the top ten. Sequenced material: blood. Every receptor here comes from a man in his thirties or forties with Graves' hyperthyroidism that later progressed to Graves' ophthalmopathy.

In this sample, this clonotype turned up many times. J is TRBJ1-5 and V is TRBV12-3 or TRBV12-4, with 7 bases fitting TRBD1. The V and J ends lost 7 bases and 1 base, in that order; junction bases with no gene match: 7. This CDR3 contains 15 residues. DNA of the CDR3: TGTGCCAGCACCCCGGGACAGTCGAGCAATCAGCCCCAGCATTTT. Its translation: CASTPGQSSNQPQHF.

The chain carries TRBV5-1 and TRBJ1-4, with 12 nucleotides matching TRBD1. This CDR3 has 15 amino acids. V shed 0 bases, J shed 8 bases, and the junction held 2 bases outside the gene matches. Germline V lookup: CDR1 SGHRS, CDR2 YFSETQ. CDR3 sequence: CASSLAGTGGEKLFF. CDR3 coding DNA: TGCGCCAGCAGCTTGGCCGGGACAGGGGGCGAAAAACTGTTTTTT.

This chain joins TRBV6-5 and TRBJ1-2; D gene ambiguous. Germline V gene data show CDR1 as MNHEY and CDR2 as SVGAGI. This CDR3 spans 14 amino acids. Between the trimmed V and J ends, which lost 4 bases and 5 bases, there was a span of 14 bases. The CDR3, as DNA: TGTGCCAGCAGTTCCCCCACGGTGGGGTATGGCTACACCTTC. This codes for CASSSPTVGYGYTF.

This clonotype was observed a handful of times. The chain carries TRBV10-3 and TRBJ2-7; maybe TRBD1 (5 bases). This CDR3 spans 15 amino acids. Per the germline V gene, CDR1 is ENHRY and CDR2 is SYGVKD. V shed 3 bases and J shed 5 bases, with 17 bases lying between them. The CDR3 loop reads CAISEGAEGVDEQYF. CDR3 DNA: TGTGCCATCAGTGAAGGGGCCGAAGGGGTGGACGAGCAGTACTTC.

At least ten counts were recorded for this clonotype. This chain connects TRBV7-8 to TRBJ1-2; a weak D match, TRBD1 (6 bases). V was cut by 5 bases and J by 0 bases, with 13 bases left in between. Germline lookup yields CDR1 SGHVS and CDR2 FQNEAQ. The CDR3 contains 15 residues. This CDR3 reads CASSAQGIPNYGYTF. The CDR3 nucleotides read TGTGCCAGCAGCGCCCAGGGGATTCCTAACTATGGCTACACCTTC.

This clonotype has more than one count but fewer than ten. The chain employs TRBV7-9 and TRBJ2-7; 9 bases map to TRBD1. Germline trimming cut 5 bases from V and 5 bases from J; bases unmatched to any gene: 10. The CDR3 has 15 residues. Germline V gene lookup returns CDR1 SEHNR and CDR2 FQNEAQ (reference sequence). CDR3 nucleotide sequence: TGTGCCAGCAGCGAGGGAGGACAGGGGAACGACGAGCAGTACTTC. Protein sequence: CASSEGGQGNDEQYF.